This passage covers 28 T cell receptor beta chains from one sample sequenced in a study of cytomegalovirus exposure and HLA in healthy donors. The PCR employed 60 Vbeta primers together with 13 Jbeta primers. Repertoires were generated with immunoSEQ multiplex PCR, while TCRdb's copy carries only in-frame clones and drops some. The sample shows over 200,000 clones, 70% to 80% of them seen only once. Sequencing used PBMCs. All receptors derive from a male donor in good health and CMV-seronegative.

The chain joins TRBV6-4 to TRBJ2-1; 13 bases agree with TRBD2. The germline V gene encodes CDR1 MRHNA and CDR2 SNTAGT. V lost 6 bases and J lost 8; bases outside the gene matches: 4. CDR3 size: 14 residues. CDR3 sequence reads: CASRETSGRHEQFF. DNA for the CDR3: TGTGCCAGCAGAGAGACTAGCGGGAGGCATGAGCAGTTCTTC.

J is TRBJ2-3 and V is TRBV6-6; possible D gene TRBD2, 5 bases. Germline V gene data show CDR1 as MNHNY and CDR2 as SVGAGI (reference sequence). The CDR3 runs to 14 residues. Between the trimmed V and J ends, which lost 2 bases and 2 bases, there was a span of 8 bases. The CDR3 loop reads CASSYARDTDTQYF. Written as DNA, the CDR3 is TGTGCCAGCAGTTACGCCCGGGACACAGATACGCAGTATTTT.

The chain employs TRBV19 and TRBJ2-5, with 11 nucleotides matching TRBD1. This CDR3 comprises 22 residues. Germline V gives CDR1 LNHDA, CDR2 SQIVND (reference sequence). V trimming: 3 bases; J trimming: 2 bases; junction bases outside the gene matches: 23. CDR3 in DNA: TGTGCCAGTAGTATTAGAAGGACAGGGGGCAGTGTTAGCGGGACCATTCAAGAGACCCAGTACTTC. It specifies CASSIRRTGGSVSGTIQETQYF.

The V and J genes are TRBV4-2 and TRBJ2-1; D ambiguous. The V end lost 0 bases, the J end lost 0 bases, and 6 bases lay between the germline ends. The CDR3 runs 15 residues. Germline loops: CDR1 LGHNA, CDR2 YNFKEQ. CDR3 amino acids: CASSQEESSYNEQFF. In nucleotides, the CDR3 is TGTGCCAGCAGCCAAGAAGAGAGCTCCTACAATGAGCAGTTCTTC.

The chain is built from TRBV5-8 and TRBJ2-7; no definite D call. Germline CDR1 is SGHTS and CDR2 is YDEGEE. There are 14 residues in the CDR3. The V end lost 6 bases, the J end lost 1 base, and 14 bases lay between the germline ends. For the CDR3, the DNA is TGTGCCAGCACCCGGTTTGAGGATTCCTACGAGCAGTACTTC. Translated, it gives CASTRFEDSYEQYF.

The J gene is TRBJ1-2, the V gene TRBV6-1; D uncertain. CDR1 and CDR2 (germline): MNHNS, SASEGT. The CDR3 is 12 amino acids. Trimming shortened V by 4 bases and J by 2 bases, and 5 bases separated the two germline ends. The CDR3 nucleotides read TGTGCCAGCAGTGGCAGGAACTATGGCTACACCTTC. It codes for CASSGRNYGYTF.

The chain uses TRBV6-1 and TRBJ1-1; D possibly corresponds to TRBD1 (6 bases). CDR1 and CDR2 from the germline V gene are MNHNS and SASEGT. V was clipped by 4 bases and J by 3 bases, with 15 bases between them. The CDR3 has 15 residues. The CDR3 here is CASSGVQGIDTEAFF. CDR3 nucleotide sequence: TGTGCCAGCAGTGGCGTACAGGGTATCGACACTGAAGCTTTCTTT.

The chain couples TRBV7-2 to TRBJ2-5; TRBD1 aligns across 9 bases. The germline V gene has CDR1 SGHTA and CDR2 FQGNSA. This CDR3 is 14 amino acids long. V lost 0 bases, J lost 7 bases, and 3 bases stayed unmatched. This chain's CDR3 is CASSLAPGQGTQYF. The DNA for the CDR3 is TGTGCCAGCAGCTTAGCGCCGGGACAGGGGACCCAGTACTTC.

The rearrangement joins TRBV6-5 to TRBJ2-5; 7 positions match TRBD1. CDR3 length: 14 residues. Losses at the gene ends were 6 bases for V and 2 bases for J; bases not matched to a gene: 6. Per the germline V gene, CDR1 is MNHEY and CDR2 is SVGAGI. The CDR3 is CASSSPGQQETQYF. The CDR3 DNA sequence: TGTGCCAGCAGCTCGCCGGGACAGCAAGAGACCCAGTACTTC.

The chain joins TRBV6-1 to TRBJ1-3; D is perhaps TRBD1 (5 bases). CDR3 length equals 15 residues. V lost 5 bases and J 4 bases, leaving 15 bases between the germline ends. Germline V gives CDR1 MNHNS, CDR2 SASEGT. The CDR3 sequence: CASSRDFSSGNTIYF. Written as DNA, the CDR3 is TGTGCCAGCAGTCGGGACTTCTCCAGCGGAAACACCATATATTTT.

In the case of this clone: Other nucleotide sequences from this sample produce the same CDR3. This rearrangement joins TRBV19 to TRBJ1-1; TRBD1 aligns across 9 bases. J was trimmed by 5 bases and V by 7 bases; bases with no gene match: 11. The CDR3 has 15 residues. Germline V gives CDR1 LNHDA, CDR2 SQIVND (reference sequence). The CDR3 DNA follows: TGTGCCAGTAATTCACCGGGGACAGGGATTACTGAAGCTTTCTTT. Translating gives CASNSPGTGITEAFF.

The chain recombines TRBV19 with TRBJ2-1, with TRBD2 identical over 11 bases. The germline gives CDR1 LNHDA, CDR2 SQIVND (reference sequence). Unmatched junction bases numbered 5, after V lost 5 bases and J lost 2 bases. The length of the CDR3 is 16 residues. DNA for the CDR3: TGTGCCAGTAGTCCGGGACTAGCGGAGCCCTACAATGAGCAGTTCTTC. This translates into CASSPGLAEPYNEQFF.

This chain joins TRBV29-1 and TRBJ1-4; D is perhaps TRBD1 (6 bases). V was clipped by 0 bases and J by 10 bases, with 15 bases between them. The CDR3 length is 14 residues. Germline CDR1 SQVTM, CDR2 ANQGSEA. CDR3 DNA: TGCAGCGTTGAAGAGGTGGCAGGGGTAGGAAAACTGTTTTTT. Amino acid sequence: CSVEEVAGVGKLFF. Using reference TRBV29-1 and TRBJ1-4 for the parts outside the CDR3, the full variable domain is SAVISQKPSRDICQRGTSLTIQCQVDSQVTMMFWYRQQPGQSLTLIATANQGSEATYESGFVIDKFPISRPNLTFSTLTVSNMSPEDSSIYLCSVEEVAGVGKLFFGSGTQLSVL.

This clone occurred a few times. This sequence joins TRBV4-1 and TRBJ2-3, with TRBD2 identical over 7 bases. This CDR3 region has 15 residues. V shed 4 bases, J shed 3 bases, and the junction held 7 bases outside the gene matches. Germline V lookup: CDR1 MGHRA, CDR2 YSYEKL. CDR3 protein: CASSPREDGTDTQYF. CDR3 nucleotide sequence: TGCGCCAGCAGCCCCCGGGAGGATGGGACAGATACGCAGTATTTT.

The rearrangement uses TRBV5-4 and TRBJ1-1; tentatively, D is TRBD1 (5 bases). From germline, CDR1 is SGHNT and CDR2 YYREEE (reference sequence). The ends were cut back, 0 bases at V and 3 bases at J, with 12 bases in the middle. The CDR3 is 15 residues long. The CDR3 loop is CASSLEAGGYTEAFF. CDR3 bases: TGTGCCAGCAGCTTGGAGGCGGGGGGGTACACTGAAGCTTTCTTT.

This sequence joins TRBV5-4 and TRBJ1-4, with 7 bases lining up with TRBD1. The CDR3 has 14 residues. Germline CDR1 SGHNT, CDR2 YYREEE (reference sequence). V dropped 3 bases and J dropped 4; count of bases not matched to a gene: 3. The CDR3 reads CASSSRDSNEKLFF. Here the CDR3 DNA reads TGTGCCAGCAGCTCGCGGGACAGTAATGAAAAACTGTTTTTT.

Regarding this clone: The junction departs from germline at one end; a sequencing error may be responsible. The CDR3 region has the DNA TGTTCCAGCAGCGGAAGTTCGGGTGAGCAGTTCTTC. It encodes CSSSGSSGEQFF. The chain is built from TRBV7-9 and TRBJ2-1; D is possibly TRBD2 (5 bases). The germline gives CDR1 SEHNR, CDR2 FQNEAQ (reference sequence). This CDR3 comprises 12 residues.

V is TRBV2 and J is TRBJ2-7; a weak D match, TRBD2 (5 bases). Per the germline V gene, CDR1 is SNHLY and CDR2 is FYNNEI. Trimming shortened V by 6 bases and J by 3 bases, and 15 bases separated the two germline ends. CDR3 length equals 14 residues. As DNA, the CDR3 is TGTGCCAGCAGACAGAACCGGGGTTACTACGAGCAGTACTTC. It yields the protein CASRQNRGYYEQYF.

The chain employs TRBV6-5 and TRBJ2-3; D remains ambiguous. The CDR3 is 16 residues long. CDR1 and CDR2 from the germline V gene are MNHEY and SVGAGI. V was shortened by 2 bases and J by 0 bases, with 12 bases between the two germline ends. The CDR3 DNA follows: TGTGCCAGCAGTTACGCGTTCTGGCGGAGCACAGATACGCAGTATTTT. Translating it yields CASSYAFWRSTDTQYF.

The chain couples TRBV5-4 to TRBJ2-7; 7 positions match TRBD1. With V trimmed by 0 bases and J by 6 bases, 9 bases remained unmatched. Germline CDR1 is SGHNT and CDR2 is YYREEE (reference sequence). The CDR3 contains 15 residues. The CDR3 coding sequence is TGTGCCAGCAGCTTGGCGGGACAGTTGGGGTCCGAGCAGTACTTC. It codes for CASSLAGQLGSEQYF.

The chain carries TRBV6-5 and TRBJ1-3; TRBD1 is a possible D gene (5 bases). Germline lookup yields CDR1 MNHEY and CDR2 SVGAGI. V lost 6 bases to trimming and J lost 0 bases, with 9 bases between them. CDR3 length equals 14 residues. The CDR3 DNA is TGTGCCAGCAGACCCGGGGGCTCTGGAAACACCATATATTTT. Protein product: CASRPGGSGNTIYF.

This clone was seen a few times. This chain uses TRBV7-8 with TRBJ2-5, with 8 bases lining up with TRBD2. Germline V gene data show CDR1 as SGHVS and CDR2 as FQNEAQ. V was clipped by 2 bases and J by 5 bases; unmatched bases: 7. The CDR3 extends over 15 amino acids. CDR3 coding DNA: TGTGCCAGCAGCTTATGGGGCGGGAGGTCGGAGACCCAGTACTTC. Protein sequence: CASSLWGGRSETQYF.

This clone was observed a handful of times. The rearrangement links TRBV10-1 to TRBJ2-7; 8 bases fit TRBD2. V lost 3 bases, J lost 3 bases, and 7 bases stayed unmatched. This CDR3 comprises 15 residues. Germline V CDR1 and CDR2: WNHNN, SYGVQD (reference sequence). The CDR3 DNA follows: TGCGCCAGCAGTGAAGGGCTAGCGGGCTACTACGAGCAGTACTTC. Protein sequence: CASSEGLAGYYEQYF.

Here the CDR3 DNA reads TGTGCCAGCAGCTTGTGGGGGACAGGGGCCGGTCAGCCCCAGCATTTT. This translates into CASSLWGTGAGQPQHF. The J gene is TRBJ1-5, the V gene TRBV5-4, with 10 bases fitting TRBD1. CDR1 and CDR2 from the germline V gene are SGHNT and YYREEE (reference sequence). CDR3 length: 16 residues. With 1 base clipped from V and 6 bases from J, the junction kept 7 bases outside the gene matches.

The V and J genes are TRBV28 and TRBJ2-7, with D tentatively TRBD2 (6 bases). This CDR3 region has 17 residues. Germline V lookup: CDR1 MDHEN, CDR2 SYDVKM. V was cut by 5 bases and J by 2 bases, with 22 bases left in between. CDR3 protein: CASSAILATRRPYEQYF. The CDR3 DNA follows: TGTGCCAGCAGTGCGATCCTAGCGACCCGACGCCCCTACGAGCAGTACTTC.

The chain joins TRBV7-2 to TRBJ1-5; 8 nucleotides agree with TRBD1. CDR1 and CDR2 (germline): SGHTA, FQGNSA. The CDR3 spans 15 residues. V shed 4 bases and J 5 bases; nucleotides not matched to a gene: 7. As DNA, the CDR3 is TGTGCCAGCAGCTCCGGACAGGGATCGTATCAGCCCCAGCATTTT. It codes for CASSSGQGSYQPQHF.

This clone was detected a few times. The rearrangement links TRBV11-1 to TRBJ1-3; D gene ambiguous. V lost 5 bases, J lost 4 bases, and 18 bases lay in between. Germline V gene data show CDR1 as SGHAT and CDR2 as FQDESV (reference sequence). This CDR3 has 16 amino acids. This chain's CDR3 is CASSPSDAAGGNTIYF. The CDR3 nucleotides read TGTGCCAGCAGCCCTTCGGACGCGGCGGGGGGAAACACCATATATTTT.

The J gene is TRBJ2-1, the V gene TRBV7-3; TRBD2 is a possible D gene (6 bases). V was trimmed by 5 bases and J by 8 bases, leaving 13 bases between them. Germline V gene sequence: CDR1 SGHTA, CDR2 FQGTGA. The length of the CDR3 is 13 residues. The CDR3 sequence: CASSAGIRDEQFF. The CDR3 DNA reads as TGTGCCAGCAGCGCGGGAATTAGGGATGAGCAGTTCTTC.